The 29 T cell receptor beta chains below all came from one sample that was sequenced in a study of blood T cell repertoires in COVID-19 (TCRdb year 2020). Libraries were made using the immunoSEQ multiplex PCR assay. This immuneACCESS table, as held by TCRdb, lists in-frame sequences with V and J called but not all clones. Of the missing ones, under half trace to an unresolved V gene in checked studies; the others have no known cause. Counted in this sample were about 210,000 clones; around four fifths of them appeared once. The top ten hold 6% to 8.5% of the sample. The sample taken for sequencing was peripheral blood. Receptors originate from a woman between 45 and 65 years old with active or convalescent COVID-19.

The CDR3 loop is CAGRLAGACTGELFF. CDR3 coding DNA: TGCGCCGGCCGACTAGCGGGAGCCTGCACCGGGGAGCTGTTTTTT. The chain couples TRBV23-1 to TRBJ2-2; 12 positions match TRBD2. TRBV23-1 is labeled an ORF, and its function is uncertain. The CDR3 consists of 15 residues. J lost 4 bases, V lost 11 bases, and 8 bases had no gene match.

The rearrangement joins TRBV27 to TRBJ1-5, with 8 bases matching TRBD1. CDR3 length equals 16 residues. Per the germline V gene, CDR1 is MNHEY and CDR2 is SMNVEV (reference sequence). The trim removed 5 bases at V and 3 bases at J, leaving 9 bases unmatched. This CDR3 reads CASSPKTGATNQPQHF. For the CDR3, the DNA is TGTGCCAGCAGTCCCAAGACAGGGGCTACCAATCAGCCCCAGCATTTT.

The chain has TRBV23-1 and TRBJ2-1; D is perhaps TRBD1 (6 bases). TRBV23-1 is marked as an open reading frame, function uncertain. V was shortened by 4 bases and J by 0 bases, with 13 bases between the two germline ends. The CDR3 runs 16 residues. The CDR3 region has the DNA TGCGCCAGCAGTCGACAGGCAGCGAGCTCCTACAATGAGCAGTTCTTC. As protein: CASSRQAASSYNEQFF.

The chain joins TRBV30 to TRBJ2-2, with 8 bases matching TRBD2. The CDR3 contains 14 residues. The V segment lost 8 bases and the J segment 8 bases; nucleotides outside the gene matches: 13. Germline V CDR1 and CDR2: GTSNPN, SVGIG (reference sequence). CDR3 in amino acids: CAREGSGRRGELFF. The CDR3 coding sequence is TGTGCCCGGGAGGGGAGCGGGAGAAGGGGGGAGCTGTTTTTT.

The J gene is TRBJ1-4, the V gene TRBV19; the D is unclear. Trimming left V 3 bases short and J 5 bases short, with 10 bases between. Germline V lookup: CDR1 LNHDA, CDR2 SQIVND (reference sequence). The CDR3 loop spans 14 amino acids. The CDR3 region has the DNA TGTGCCAGTAGTATGGGCCAGAAGAATGAAAAACTGTTTTTT. It translates to CASSMGQKNEKLFF.

This chain connects TRBV18 to TRBJ1-2; TRBD1 agrees at 7 bases. The length of the CDR3 is 14 residues. V was pared by 4 bases and J by 2 bases, with 4 bases of the junction left unmatched. CDR1 is KGHSH and CDR2 is LQKENI in the germline V gene. The CDR3 bases are TGTGCCAGCTCACTAGGACAGGAGAACTATGGCTACACCTTC. Its translation: CASSLGQENYGYTF. The variable domain in full, completed from reference TRBV18 and TRBJ1-2, reads NAGVMQNPRHLVRRRGQEARLRCSPMKGHSHVYWYRQLPEEGLKFMVYLQKENIIDESGMPKERFSAEFPKEGPSILRIQQVVRGDSAAYFCASSLGQENYGYTFGSGTRLTVV.

The chain's CDR3 is CASSLGGQGHQPQHF. The CDR3 DNA sequence: TGTGCCAGCAGCTTGGGGGGACAGGGTCATCAGCCCCAGCATTTT. V and J are TRBV5-6 and TRBJ1-5; 9 bases map to TRBD1. CDR1 is SGHDT, CDR2 YYEEEE, per germline. The V segment lost 0 bases and the J segment 5 bases; nucleotides outside the gene matches: 3. The CDR3 is 15 amino acids.

The sample holds a few counts of this clone. The sample holds other DNA sequences that translate to the same CDR3. The chain has TRBV12-3 or TRBV12-4 and TRBJ1-2, with a possible D match to TRBD1 (5 bases). V was trimmed by 3 bases and J by 4 bases, leaving 6 bases between them. This CDR3 is built from 12 residues. CDR3 loop: CASSFDSYGYTF. The CDR3, as DNA: TGTGCCAGCAGTTTTGACAGCTATGGCTACACCTTC.

The V and J genes are TRBV6-6 and TRBJ1-5; TRBD1 matches 7 bases. The CDR3 is made up of 13 amino acids. Germline CDR1 and CDR2: MNHNY and SVGAGI (reference sequence). Trimming cost V 8 bases and J 7 bases; bases outside gene matches: 8. This CDR3 is CASADRDGQPQHF. The CDR3 nucleotides read TGTGCCAGCGCCGACAGGGATGGCCAGCCCCAGCATTTT.

The rearrangement joins TRBV6-1 to TRBJ1-5, with 11 bases that match TRBD1. J was trimmed by 10 bases and V by 3 bases; bases with no gene match: 8. The CDR3 is 15 residues long. Germline V gives CDR1 MNHNS, CDR2 SASEGT. For the CDR3, the DNA is TGTGCCAGCAGTGATCACGGGACAGGGGGGATCCCCCAGCATTTT. Protein: CASSDHGTGGIPQHF.

V usage is TRBV9 and J usage is TRBJ1-5, with a possible D match to TRBD1 (5 bases). Trimming took off 3 bases at V and 9 bases at J, with 13 bases between the two ends. This CDR3 has 13 amino acids. Germline values: CDR1 SGDLS, CDR2 YYNGEE. DNA for the CDR3: TGTGCCAGCAGCGGCGGGAGGGGAGGGCCCCAGCATTTT. The encoded protein is CASSGGRGGPQHF.

The V gene is TRBV9, the J gene TRBJ2-2; D may be TRBD2 (6 bases). Germline V lookup: CDR1 SGDLS, CDR2 YYNGEE. V lost 3 bases and J 0 bases, leaving 12 bases between the germline ends. The CDR3 consists of 16 residues. The CDR3 loop reads CASSETGTSNTGELFF. The CDR3 DNA is TGTGCCAGCAGCGAAACCGGGACTTCGAACACCGGGGAGCTGTTTTTT.

The table lists this clone with a count of one. This chain connects TRBV2 to TRBJ2-1; 9 nucleotides align to TRBD2. CDR1 is SNHLY, CDR2 FYNNEI, per germline. CDR3 size: 15 residues. Losses at the gene ends were 5 bases for V and 0 bases for J; bases not matched to a gene: 2. The CDR3 loop reads CASSKLAGSYNEQFF. The CDR3 DNA reads TGTGCCAGCAGTAAACTAGCGGGCTCCTACAATGAGCAGTTCTTC.

J is TRBJ2-3 and V is TRBV7-8; the D gene is possibly TRBD1 (6 bases). This CDR3 is 16 amino acids long. V was clipped by 1 base and J by 2 bases, with 13 bases between them. Per the germline V gene, CDR1 is SGHVS and CDR2 is FQNEAQ. In DNA form, the CDR3 reads TGTGCCAGCAGCTTAGTCCCCACAGGGAACACAGATACGCAGTATTTT. This translates into CASSLVPTGNTDTQYF.

The chain carries TRBV18 and TRBJ1-2; 7 positions agree with TRBD1. Germline V CDR1 and CDR2: KGHSH, LQKENI. The J segment lost 0 bases and the V segment lost 5 bases, leaving 9 bases of the junction unmatched. The length of the CDR3 is 16 residues. The CDR3, as DNA: TGTGCCAGCTCAAGAACAGGGGCCCTAGCTAACTATGGCTACACCTTC. Its protein is CASSRTGALANYGYTF.

This clone was recorded at least ten times. The chain is built from TRBV4-1 and TRBJ2-1, with D tentatively TRBD2 (6 bases). The CDR3 length is 13 residues. The germline V and J ends were trimmed by 1 base and 5 bases, with 6 bases remaining between them. Looked up from germline, CDR1 is MGHRA and CDR2 is YSYEKL. CDR3 amino acids: CASSQVADNEQFF. The CDR3 bases are TGCGCCAGCAGCCAAGTAGCGGACAATGAGCAGTTCTTC.

The J gene is TRBJ1-2, the V gene TRBV2, with 7 bases identical to TRBD1. Germline V lookup: CDR1 SNHLY, CDR2 FYNNEI. The CDR3 extends over 15 amino acids. The J segment lost 6 bases and the V segment lost 5 bases, leaving 12 bases of the junction unmatched. CDR3 residues: CASSPDRTTLNGYTF. The CDR3 bases are TGTGCCAGCAGTCCGGACAGGACCACTTTAAATGGCTACACCTTC. The entire variable domain, with the rest obtained from reference TRBV2 and TRBJ1-2, is as follows: EPEVTQTPSHQVTQMGQEVILRCVPISNHLYFYWYRQILGQKVEFLVSFYNNEISEKSEIFDDQFSVERPDGSNFTLKIRSTKLEDSAMYFCASSPDRTTLNGYTFGSGTRLTVV.

The genes are TRBV5-5 and TRBJ1-2; 7 bases agree with TRBD1. There are 16 residues in the CDR3. CDR1 is SGHKS, CDR2 YYEKEE, per germline (reference sequence). V lost 0 bases to trimming and J lost 7 bases; unmatched junction nucleotides: 12. Here the CDR3 reads CASSLVGTDQSSGYTF. CDR3 bases: TGTGCCAGCAGCTTGGTGGGGACAGACCAGTCGAGTGGCTACACCTTC.

Turning to this clone: This may stem from a read error, because a much larger clone lies one nucleotide away. The same CDR3 is also encoded by other DNA sequences in this sample. The chain links TRBV7-8 to TRBJ2-2; 10 positions agree with TRBD2. The J segment lost 7 bases and the V segment lost 5 bases, leaving 13 bases of the junction unmatched. CDR1 and CDR2 from the germline V gene are SGHVS and FQNEAQ. CDR3 length equals 17 residues. CDR3 in DNA: TGTGCCAGCAGCCAACTCTTCAGCGGGGGGGCGCACGGGGAGCTGTTTTTT. Translated: CASSQLFSGGAHGELFF.

The chain uses TRBV2 and TRBJ1-1, with D uncertain. Trimming took off 3 bases at V and 3 bases at J, with 11 bases between the two ends. The germline gives CDR1 SNHLY, CDR2 FYNNEI. The CDR3 is made up of 14 amino acids. As DNA, the CDR3 is TGTGCCAGCAGTGATAGGAGGAGGGACACTGAAGCTTTCTTT. Its protein product is CASSDRRRDTEAFF.

The rearrangement links TRBV11-2 to TRBJ2-5; 7 bases are a match to TRBD1. Unmatched junction bases numbered 9, after V lost 1 base and J lost 4 bases. Germline V gene lookup returns CDR1 SGHAT and CDR2 FQNNGV. The CDR3 sequence is 16 residues long. DNA of the CDR3: TGTGCCAGCAGCTTAGGACAGGGCGACATGTTAGAGACCCAGTACTTC. Translating gives CASSLGQGDMLETQYF. Full variable domain (rest looked up from reference TRBV11-2 and TRBJ2-5): EAGVAQSPRYKIIEKRQSVAFWCNPISGHATLYWYQQILGQGPKLLIQFQNNGVVDDSQLPKDRFSAERLKGVDSTLKIQPAKLEDSAVYLCASSLGQGDMLETQYFGPGTRLLVL.

This clone was observed a few times. This chain joins TRBV11-1 and TRBJ2-5; 7 bases map to TRBD2. The CDR3 is 15 amino acids. Germline V gene data show CDR1 as SGHAT and CDR2 as FQDESV (reference sequence). V lost 3 bases, J lost 5 bases, and 9 bases stayed unmatched. In DNA form, the CDR3 reads TGTGCCAGCAGCTTTGGCGGGAGAGGGGTGGAGACCCAGTACTTC. Translated: CASSFGGRGVETQYF.

The V and J genes are TRBV2 and TRBJ1-6; D may be TRBD1 (6 bases). Trimming shortened V by 3 bases and J by 7 bases, and 7 bases separated the two germline ends. Germline V gene data show CDR1 as SNHLY and CDR2 as FYNNEI. This CDR3 comprises 13 residues. The CDR3, as DNA: TGTGCCAGCAGTGACAGGGGCAATTCACCCCTCCACTTT. It codes for CASSDRGNSPLHF.

The rearrangement links TRBV28 to TRBJ2-5; TRBD2 matches 8 bases. The CDR3 runs to 13 residues. Looked up from germline, CDR1 is MDHEN and CDR2 is SYDVKM. V shed 3 bases and J 3 bases; nucleotides not matched to a gene: 0. CDR3 amino acids: CASSFSGEETQYF. In DNA, the CDR3 is TGTGCCAGCAGTTTTAGCGGGGAAGAGACCCAGTACTTC.

In this sample, this clone turned up once. CDR3 sequence: CASSLTTSGKDTQYF. CDR3 DNA sequence: TGCGCCAGCAGCTTGACGACTAGCGGGAAAGATACGCAGTATTTT. The V and J genes are TRBV5-1 and TRBJ2-3; TRBD2 matches at 11 bases. CDR1 SGHRS and CDR2 YFSETQ come from the germline V gene. Germline trimming cut 1 base from V and 5 bases from J; bases unmatched to any gene: 3. This CDR3 region has 15 residues.

The rearrangement uses TRBV24-1 and TRBJ2-1; weak D call: TRBD1 (5 bases). Trimming removed 3 bases from V and 8 bases from J, with 13 bases in between. The CDR3 sequence is 14 residues long. Germline V gene data show CDR1 as KGHDR and CDR2 as SFDVKD. The CDR3 region is CATSDPRTRDEQFF. CDR3 nucleotides: TGTGCCACCAGTGATCCCCGGACACGCGATGAGCAGTTCTTC.

The genes are TRBV24-1 and TRBJ2-1; tentatively, D is TRBD1 (6 bases). CDR1 KGHDR and CDR2 SFDVKD come from the germline V gene. V was pared by 3 bases and J by 4 bases, with 12 bases between. CDR3 length: 15 amino acids. In DNA, the CDR3 is TGTGCCACCAGTGATCCCGGACAGTATTACAATGAGCAGTTCTTC. Translation: CATSDPGQYYNEQFF.

The chain couples TRBV27 to TRBJ2-5; 12 bases match TRBD2. The V and J ends lost 2 bases and 4 bases, in that order; junction bases with no gene match: 11. The CDR3 runs 18 residues. CDR1 MNHEY and CDR2 SMNVEV come from the germline V gene (reference sequence). CDR3 nucleotide sequence: TGTGCCAGCAGTTTAAGAGGGGCTAGCGGGGGGGCCCGAGAGACCCAGTACTTC. It translates to CASSLRGASGGARETQYF.

The V call is TRBV28, the J call TRBJ1-2; maybe TRBD1 (5 bases). The CDR3 is 14 residues long. The V gene lost 6 bases and the J gene lost 6 bases, with 17 bases spanning the gap. Germline CDR1 is MDHEN and CDR2 is SYDVKM. The CDR3 coding sequence is TGTGCCAGCAGGACTACCGGGACTTTCAATGGCTACACCTTC. It yields the protein CASRTTGTFNGYTF.